What follows is one T cell receptor beta chain and its context. TCRdb analysed the 5' RACE reads with MiXCR anew, one entry per CDR3 protein. The profile covers some 10,000 distinct CDR3 sequences, with roughly 20% appearing a single time and roughly 13% taken by the ten largest. This sample is part of a study of neurological immune-mediated disorders. There are 14 residues in the CDR3. Trimming shortened V by 4 bases and J by 3 bases, and 12 bases separated the two germline ends. Per the germline V gene, CDR1 is SGHDT and CDR2 is YYEEEE. The gene calls are TRBV5-6 and TRBJ2-3, with D possibly matching TRBD1 (5 bases). The receptor comes from a woman aged 40 to 50 with multiple sclerosis. Material: CD8+ T cells from blood. The CDR3 coding sequence is TGTGCCAGCAGCCCCATACAGGCTACAGATACGCAGTATTTT. Translation gives CASSPIQATDTQYF. Drawing the rest from reference TRBV5-6 and TRBJ2-3, the complete variable domain is DAGVTQSPTHLIKTRGQQVTLRCSPKSGHDTVSWYQQALGQGPQFIFQYYEEEERQRGNFPDRFSGHQFPNYSSELNVNALLLGDSALYLCASSPIQATDTQYFGPGTRLTVL.